This entry is about one TCR beta chain. The CDR3 is made up of 16 amino acids. V lost 0 bases, J lost 7 bases, and 11 bases stayed unmatched. Germline values: CDR1 SGHRS, CDR2 YFSETQ. This entry belongs to a study of cytomegalovirus exposure and HLA in healthy donors. Clones were read by immunoSEQ multiplex PCR, and TCRdb kept only the in-frame ones, dropping some. The sample holds 300,000 to 450,000 clones, roughly 85% seen once. The receptor comes from a woman under 30 in good health and CMV-seronegative. Sequencing input: PBMCs. The chain is built from TRBV5-1 and TRBJ2-7, with TRBD1 matching over 9 bases. This CDR3 is CASSLGDGTGSGEQYF. The CDR3 region has the DNA TGCGCCAGCAGCTTGGGGGACGGGACAGGGTCAGGGGAGCAGTACTTC.